The entry below gives a single T cell receptor (beta chain) sequence along with its context. Its target is unknown. The data derive from a study of shared clonotypes between healthy human individuals. Study results and caveats: Non-shared clonotypes had lower generation probabilities than those shared by all four donors.

This CDR3 contains 13 residues. Germline V gene lookup returns CDR1 SGHTA and CDR2 FQGNSA. Trimming shortened V by 4 bases and J by 4 bases, and 11 bases separated the two germline ends. The study drew its donors from healthy HIV-negative adults without recent acute infections or vaccinations. In the sorted-subset replicate PCRs, 200 ng DNA, roughly 30,000 T cell genomes, was used. The assay was immunoSEQ multiplex PCR, and TCRdb's table has in-frame clones only and misses some. Here the sample spans roughly 640,000 clones, approximately 97% being singletons. The chain combines TRBV7-2 with TRBJ2-7; D may be TRBD2 (5 bases). Input material: naive CD4+ T cells sorted from blood. Noted subset: CD45RA+ positively selected. The source is a woman under 40 in good health. CDR3 DNA sequence: TGTGCCAGCAGCTGGACTCCGGAGTACGAGCAGTACTTC. Its translation is CASSWTPEYEQYF. The entire variable domain, with the rest obtained from reference TRBV7-2 and TRBJ2-7, is as follows: GAGVSQSPSNKVTEKGKDVELRCDPISGHTALYWYRQSLGQGLEFLIYFQGNSAPDKSGLPSDRFSAERTGGSVSTLTIQRTQQEDSAVYLCASSWTPEYEQYFGPGTRLTVT.